The clone carrying this T cell receptor (beta chain) is medium-sized by share. As yet, its antigen is unknown. These data come from a study of circulating CD8 cells and anti-PD-1 response in melanoma. Findings of the study overall: Most experiments lacked replicates. Only baseline and M1 samples entered the published repertoire comparisons.

The QIAseq Immune Repertoire TCR panel built the libraries from around 15 ng of total RNA. TCRdb analysed the reads with MiXCR anew, one entry per CDR3 protein. The sample lists around 1,700 distinct CDR3 sequences; around 7% were seen once. Four subsets defined by PD-1 and/or TIGIT were sorted from live CD3+CD8+TCRalphabeta+ cells. The CDR3 length is 16 residues. CDR1 and CDR2 (germline): MNHEY, SMNVEV (reference sequence). The ends lost 5 bases at V and 3 bases at J; junction bases unmatched: 8. Sequences were derived from CD8+ T cells from PBMCs, sampled at baseline or after one month of anti-PD-1 therapy (not recorded which). The source is a human donor with melanoma. The J gene is TRBJ1-5, the V gene TRBV27; 9 bases align to TRBD1. The CDR3 is CASSPWTGAFNQPQHF. In nucleotides, the CDR3 is TGTGCCAGCAGTCCGTGGACAGGGGCCTTCAATCAGCCCCAGCATTTT.